Sequencing of this T cell receptor beta chain was carried out in a study of cytomegalovirus exposure and HLA in healthy donors. The V and J ends lost 2 bases and 0 bases respectively, with 9 bases between them. This CDR3 contains 15 residues. The V gene's germline CDR1 is SGHRS and CDR2 YFSETQ. The PCR contained 60 Vbeta and 13 Jbeta primers. Original data processing: Per a later analysis, the number of unique TCR beta chains was around 80 million, of which roughly 10 million were shared. Sequencing used immunoSEQ multiplex PCR; TCRdb keeps in-frame clones, though not all of them. Clonal size and the V and J genes are those of that table, whereas D and trimming came from the DNA. The sample consists of 150,000 to 200,000 clones, around 83% of them appearing once.

This rearrangement joins TRBV5-1 to TRBJ1-5; D not resolved. The sequencing input was PBMCs. This clonotype originated in a middle-aged man in good health and CMV-seropositive. This CDR3 reads CASSLGGYSNQPQHF. The CDR3, as DNA: TGCGCCAGCAGCTTAGGCGGATATAGCAATCAGCCCCAGCATTTT.